This T cell receptor beta chain was found in a study of blood T cell repertoires in COVID-19. As for the study in general: COVID-19 samples collected from the United States, Italy and Spain covered acute and convalescent phases. T cells, B-cell-depleted T cells, or PBMCs supplied cDNA or gDNA.

CDR1 is LGHNT and CDR2 is FRNRAP in the germline V gene. Trimming took 5 bases from V and 2 from J; bases not matched to a gene: 2. The CDR3 covers 14 residues. Original data processing: Reference gene primer amplification in the assay estimated nucleated cell counts. Generated by immunoSEQ multiplex PCR, the TCRdb table keeps only in-frame clones and is missing some. The D gene and trimming were derived from the DNA, and the V and J assignments and clone size from that table. The sample records roughly 190,000 clones, around 82% being singletons. The V gene is TRBV12-5, the J gene TRBJ2-1; 8 bases are shared with TRBD1. This receptor was taken from a man aged 45-60 years with active or convalescent COVID-19. The sample was peripheral blood. CDR3 nucleotide sequence: TGTGCTAGTGGTGAGACAGGGGCCTACAATGAGCAGTTCTTC. Translating it yields CASGETGAYNEQFF.